Listed below are T cell receptor beta chains from one sample, sequenced in a study of blood T cell repertoires in COVID-19. The assay was immunoSEQ multiplex PCR, and TCRdb's table has in-frame clones only and misses some. The table includes approximately 290,000 clones, 80% to 95% detected once. Sequencing input: peripheral blood. All receptors derive from a woman in her twenties or thirties with COVID-19, enrolled during active disease. The CDR3 runs from the conserved cysteine through the conserved F or W. The D gene is left open where the match is weak. Rows give clone size only sometimes, using once, few, many, or a class for an expanded clone.

v_call	j_call	d_call	clone_size	cdr3_length	cdr3_aa	cdr3_nt
TRBV30	TRBJ1-3	.	.	12	CAWGDLGNTIYF	TGTGCCTGGGGGGACTTGGGAAACACCATATATTTT
TRBV25-1	TRBJ2-5	TRBD1	.	16	CASSDDRVSVGETQYF	TGTGCCAGCAGTGACGACAGGGTGAGCGTTGGAGAGACCCAGTACTTC
TRBV18	TRBJ2-1	TRBD2	once	17	CASSLLGGGSSYNEQFF	TGTGCCAGCTCACTACTTGGCGGGGGGAGCTCCTACAATGAGCAGTTCTTC
TRBV18	TRBJ1-3	.	.	17	CASSPTSLSGLGNTIYF	TGTGCCAGCTCACCAACCAGTCTCTCGGGACTTGGAAACACCATATATTTT
TRBV5-1	TRBJ1-2	TRBD1	once	14	CASSLGDRGYGYTF	TGCGCCAGCAGCTTGGGAGACAGGGGTTATGGCTACACCTTC
TRBV5-5	TRBJ2-3	TRBD1	.	18	CASGRTGTGLAVTDTQYF	TGTGCCAGCGGACGAACCGGGACAGGGCTAGCGGTGACAGATACGCAGTATTTT
TRBV2	TRBJ2-3	TRBD2	.	18	CASSVYGTSVYSTDTQYF	TGTGCCAGCAGTGTCTATGGGACTAGCGTTTACAGCACAGATACGCAGTATTTT
TRBV5-4	TRBJ2-7	.	.	15	CASSLYGVGSYEQYF	TGTGCCAGCAGCTTGTATGGTGTCGGCTCCTACGAGCAGTACTTC
TRBV5-8	TRBJ2-2	TRBD1	many	19	CASSPGIVTGKFATGELFF	TGTGCCAGCAGCCCCGGGATTGTGACAGGGAAGTTTGCCACCGGGGAGCTGTTTTTT
TRBV6-6	TRBJ2-1	.	.	14	CASSYPQGFNEQFF	TGTGCCAGCAGTTACCCACAGGGTTTTAATGAGCAGTTCTTC
TRBV4-1	TRBJ1-2	.	.	15	CASSQVRPTLSGYTF	TGCGCCAGCAGCCAAGTCAGGCCCACCCTGAGTGGCTACACCTTC
TRBV6-6	TRBJ1-4	.	.	15	CASTSGAATNEKLFF	TGTGCCAGCACATCAGGGGCGGCAACTAATGAAAAACTGTTTTTT
TRBV7-9	TRBJ1-1	TRBD1	.	13	CASSFPGQAEAFF	TGTGCCAGCAGCTTCCCCGGACAGGCTGAAGCTTTCTTT
TRBV7-8	TRBJ1-5	.	.	13	CASSLSLFQPQHF	TGTGCCAGCAGCTTATCCCTGTTTCAGCCCCAGCATTTT
TRBV3-1/TRBV3-2	TRBJ1-1	TRBD1	.	13	CASSQETGAGAFF	TGTGCCAGCAGCCAAGAAACAGGGGCGGGAGCTTTCTTT
TRBV10-2	TRBJ2-7	.	.	14	CASSPSGVPYEQYF	TGCGCCAGCAGTCCATCAGGGGTACCCTACGAGCAGTACTTC
TRBV13	TRBJ2-7	TRBD1	.	14	CASSSTGEIYEQYF	TGTGCCAGCAGCTCGACAGGGGAGATTTACGAGCAGTACTTC
TRBV7-8	TRBJ1-1	TRBD1	.	16	CASSSMRDRAHTEAFF	TGTGCCAGCAGCTCAATGAGAGACAGGGCTCACACTGAAGCTTTCTTT
TRBV27	TRBJ2-2	.	.	15	CASSFQTGNAGELFF	TGTGCCAGCAGTTTCCAAACGGGAAACGCCGGGGAGCTGTTTTTT
TRBV27	TRBJ1-2	.	few	15	CASRVTRDSNYGYTF	TGTGCCAGCAGAGTTACACGGGACTCGAACTATGGCTACACCTTC
TRBV11-3	TRBJ2-1	.	.	12	CASSWAGGEQFF	TGTGCCAGCAGCTGGGCTGGAGGTGAGCAGTTCTTC
TRBV6-5	TRBJ2-3	TRBD2	.	14	CSPPGGARADTQYF	TGTTCTCCACCGGGAGGGGCTCGTGCAGATACGCAGTATTTT
TRBV24-1	TRBJ1-1	.	.	13	CATSQGGNTEAFF	TGTGCCACCAGTCAGGGAGGGAACACTGAAGCTTTCTTT
TRBV28	TRBJ2-2	TRBD1	few	16	CASSFWNRGPTGELFF	TGTGCCAGCAGTTTTTGGAACAGGGGGCCGACCGGGGAGCTGTTTTTT
TRBV28	TRBJ1-1	TRBD1	.	13	CASSPGGQSEAFF	TGTGCCAGCAGTCCCGGGGGACAGTCTGAAGCTTTCTTT
TRBV5-1	TRBJ2-2	.	.	17	CASSLARGAGKTGELFF	TGCGCCAGCAGCTTGGCCAGAGGAGCGGGTAAAACCGGGGAGCTGTTTTTT
TRBV28	TRBJ1-5	.	.	16	CASSFISGGSNQPQHF	TGTGCCAGCAGTTTTATTAGTGGAGGAAGCAATCAGCCCCAGCATTTT
TRBV7-9	TRBJ1-1	TRBD1	.	18	CASSSGTGEKKSGTEAFF	TGTGCCAGCAGCTCCGGGACAGGGGAAAAGAAGTCTGGGACTGAAGCTTTCTTT
TRBV4-1	TRBJ2-3	.	once	15	CASSQTLIAPDTQYF	TGCGCCAGCAGCCAGACGTTAATAGCCCCAGATACGCAGTATTTT
TRBV5-4	TRBJ2-1	TRBD2	.	14	CASREKSGGAEQFF	TGTGCCAGCAGAGAGAAGTCCGGGGGGGCTGAGCAGTTCTTC
TRBV5-1	TRBJ2-7	TRBD1	.	15	CASSWTGTASYEQYF	TGCGCCAGCAGCTGGACCGGGACAGCCTCCTACGAGCAGTACTTC
TRBV9	TRBJ2-1	TRBD2	.	16	CASSVGLAGAYNEQFF	TGTGCCAGCAGCGTAGGACTAGCGGGGGCCTACAATGAGCAGTTCTTC
TRBV30	TRBJ1-4	TRBD1	.	12	CALDRGEEKLFF	TGTGCCTTGGACAGGGGGGAAGAAAAACTGTTTTTT
TRBV7-2	TRBJ2-5	TRBD2	.	17	CASSLVRASGRSETQYF	TGTGCCAGCAGCTTAGTCCGTGCTAGCGGGAGGTCGGAGACCCAGTACTTC
TRBV27	TRBJ1-1	.	.	16	CASSRTVGTQNTEAFF	TGTGCCAGCAGTAGGACGGTTGGGACACAGAACACTGAAGCTTTCTTT
TRBV27	TRBJ1-5	.	.	15	CASSPQGTSNQPQHF	TGTGCCAGCAGTCCACAGGGTACTAGCAATCAGCCCCAGCATTTT
TRBV5-4	TRBJ1-5	.	.	13	CASSLEPDQPQHF	TGTGCCAGCAGCTTGGAACCGGATCAGCCCCAGCATTTT
TRBV3-1/TRBV3-2	TRBJ2-2	.	.	15	CASSQSDRSHGELFF	TGTGCCAGCAGCCAATCCGACAGGTCCCACGGGGAGCTGTTTTTT
TRBV20-1	TRBJ2-7	.	.	14	CSASGSIFTYEQYF	TGCAGTGCTAGTGGTAGCATTTTTACCTACGAGCAGTACTTC
TRBV5-4	TRBJ1-1	.	few	14	CASSLQGRGTEAFF	TGTGCCAGCAGCCTACAGGGTAGGGGGACTGAAGCTTTCTTT
TRBV7-9	TRBJ1-2	.	.	14	CASSFQGPTYGYTF	TGTGCCAGCAGCTTTCAGGGGCCGACATATGGCTACACCTTC
TRBV19	TRBJ1-1	.	.	13	CASSIGASTEAFF	TGTGCCAGTAGTATTGGGGCCTCAACTGAAGCTTTCTTT
TRBV7-8	TRBJ2-2	.	once	14	CASSLTRDTGELFF	TGTGCCAGCAGCTTAACTAGAGACACCGGGGAGCTGTTTTTT
TRBV29-1	TRBJ1-1	TRBD1	.	13	CSVGQAMNTEAFF	TGCAGCGTGGGACAGGCCATGAACACTGAAGCTTTCTTT
TRBV19	TRBJ1-5	TRBD1	.	16	CATLGRGINSNQPQHF	TGTGCCACCCTGGGCAGGGGGATCAATAGCAATCAGCCCCAGCATTTT
TRBV6-1	TRBJ2-7	TRBD1	once	15	CASSEGSGGFHEQYF	TGTGCCAGCAGTGAAGGATCAGGGGGCTTTCACGAGCAGTACTTC
TRBV3-1/TRBV3-2	TRBJ1-2	.	.	14	CASSRPGGNYGYTF	TGTGCCAGCAGCCGCCCGGGGGGAAACTATGGCTACACCTTC
TRBV5-4	TRBJ2-4	TRBD1	.	17	CASSLVGQGAAKNIQYF	TGTGCCAGCAGCTTGGTAGGGCAGGGGGCTGCCAAAAACATTCAGTACTTC
TRBV3-1/TRBV3-2	TRBJ2-1	TRBD1	.	15	CASSQMTGIYNEQFF	TGTGCCAGCAGCCAAATGACAGGGATCTACAATGAGCAGTTCTTC
TRBV18	TRBJ2-7	.	once	17	CASSPGNVKTVNREQYF	TGTGCCAGCTCACCAGGAAACGTCAAGACAGTAAATCGGGAGCAGTACTTC
TRBV6-5	TRBJ2-5	.	.	13	CASSYRLGETQYF	TGTGCCAGCAGTTACCGTCTAGGAGAGACCCAGTACTTC
TRBV12-3/TRBV12-4	TRBJ1-5	.	.	13	CASSDRGKQPQHF	TGTGCCAGCAGTGACAGAGGAAAACAGCCCCAGCATTTT
TRBV6-5	TRBJ1-6	.	.	13	CASSLAAASPLHF	TGTGCCAGCAGTTTGGCGGCGGCTTCACCCCTCCACTTT